This T cell receptor beta chain is drawn from a study of T cell responses to AZD1222 COVID-19 vaccine (dated by TCRdb to the early 2020s). As for the study more broadly: A total of approximately 230 trial participants underwent TCR sequencing, of whom some 210 received two doses of AZD1222 and some 25 received two doses of the MenACWY control vaccine. Trial participants were enrolled by age into subgroups of 18-55, 56-69 and 70-plus years, and approximately 150, 30 and 60 TCR-sequenced participants, respectively, were included in these subgroups.

The germline V and J ends show losses of 0 bases and 7 bases respectively, and no gene match explains 2 bases of the junction. CDR1 LGHNA and CDR2 YSLEER are derived from the germline V gene. The CDR3 spans 13 residues, from the cysteine through the phenylalanine. The read is trimmed to its CDR3 DNA, 39 bases read in frame from base 1. The CDR3 regions of human TCRbeta chains were analyzed by immunosequencing. Under the source paper's analysis protocol: Repertoire TCRs were matched against a reference library of SARS-CoV-2-specific TCRs generated with the MIRA antigen-specificity platform. Breadth was defined as the fraction of unique TCRs that were SARS-CoV-2-associated, and depth was defined as the fraction of total T cells that were SARS-CoV-2-associated. Using the MIRA data, each spike-specific TCR was assigned both to the spike region to which the TCR was reactive and to a CD4 or CD8 class. Log10-transformed breadth and depth values were compared by one-way ANOVA with Sidak's multiple comparisons tests. TCRdb obtained this table from immuneACCESS and retained in-frame rearrangements with V and J assigned. These tables miss some clones; where compared with another copy, unresolved V genes account for less than half of the shortfall, and the remainder is unexplained. That table is the source of V, J and clone size, and D and trimming were worked out from the DNA. The sample yields some 110,000 clones; about 89% were counted once. Roughly 6.9% of the sample comes from the top ten.

The sample's time point, from its label and the paper: about 28 days (+/-7) after the second vaccine dose. AZD1222 recipients given second doses at about 4 weeks or at about 12 weeks were pooled, since spike-specific TCR depth and breadth were not found to differ between the two schedules. Samples from vaccinated people were obtained from the UK trials COV001 and COV002, which included a single-blind randomized controlled phase 2/3 trial of AZD1222 (ChAdOx1 nCoV-19) in healthy adults. For TCRbeta chain sequencing, PBMC samples from trial participants were taken at day 0 and at day 28 after the second dose. Overall results and qualifications from the work: A significant rise in spike-specific TCR breadth and depth was observed after two AZD1222 doses relative to day 0 and relative to MenACWY recipients. Because no day 14 peak-response samples were available, repertoires were characterized only after the peak T cell response. Epitopes outside the regions mutated in the B.1.351 and B.1.1.7 variants were reportedly recognized by nearly half of the unique spike-specific TCRs. The vaccine-associated CD4 TCRs covered the entire spike protein, and the dominant responses fell in regions 160-218 and 743-854. The 56-69-year group was small, and its depth increase did not reach significance, likely because of low power. Conclusions about previously exposed vaccinees were limited because only six AZD1222 recipients were SARS-CoV-2 seropositive at baseline. Participants were mostly white British and included more females than males, and it was suggested by the authors that clonal diversity may have been underestimated.

As concerns this clone: Its antigen is unknown. Base qualities were left out, and no much larger clone turns up one base away.

The chain is assembled from TRBV4-3 and TRBJ2-5; 7 bases in the middle match TRBD1. This receptor was obtained from an adult who received the AZD1222 COVID-19 vaccine. The sequenced sample was peripheral blood, obtained 28 days after the second AZD1222 dose. The bases are TGCGCCAGCAGCCAAGACAGGGACAGGACCCAGTACTTC. It translates to CASSQDRDRTQYF.